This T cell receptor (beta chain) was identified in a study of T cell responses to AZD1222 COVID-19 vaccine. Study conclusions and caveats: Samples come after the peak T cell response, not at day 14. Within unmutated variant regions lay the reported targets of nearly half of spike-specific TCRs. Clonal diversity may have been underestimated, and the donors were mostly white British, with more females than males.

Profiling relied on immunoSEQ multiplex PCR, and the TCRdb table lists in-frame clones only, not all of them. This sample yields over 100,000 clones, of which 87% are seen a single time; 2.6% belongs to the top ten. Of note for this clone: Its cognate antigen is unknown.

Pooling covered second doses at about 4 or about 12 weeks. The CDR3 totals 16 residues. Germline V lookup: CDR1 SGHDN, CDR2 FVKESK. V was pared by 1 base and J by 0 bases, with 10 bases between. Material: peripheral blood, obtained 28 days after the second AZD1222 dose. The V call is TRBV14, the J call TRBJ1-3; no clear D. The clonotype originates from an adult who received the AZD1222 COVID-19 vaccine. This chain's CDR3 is CASSQGRKDSGNTIYF. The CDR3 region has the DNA TGTGCCAGCAGCCAAGGAAGAAAGGACTCTGGAAACACCATATATTTT.